This T cell receptor (beta chain) was retrieved from a study of PD-L1 blockade in urothelial cancer. About the study: About 85% of the roughly 30 patients comprised males who had bladder-origin urothelial cancer.

Sequenced by immunoSEQ multiplex PCR; TCRdb stores in-frame clones only, minus some. The sample has more than 45,000 clones; 75% are singletons. The CDR3 has 11 residues. V was shortened by 3 bases and J by 9 bases, with 9 bases between the two germline ends. CDR1 and CDR2 (germline): DFQATT, SNEGSKA (reference sequence). Time point indicated: pretreatment peripheral blood. The chain carries TRBV20-1 and TRBJ2-1; D remains unclear. Source: PBMCs, taken around atezolizumab (anti-PD-L1) treatment. This clonotype was obtained from an older man with urothelial cancer. The chain's CDR3 is CSARRLGEQFF. CDR3 in DNA: TGCAGTGCTAGGCGGCTCGGTGAGCAGTTCTTC.